This T cell receptor beta chain was identified in a study of CD8 T cells in ankylosing spondylitis. In making TCR beta libraries, quantitative 5'-RACE with molecular barcodes was used. MiXCR was run by TCRdb on the 5' RACE reads, yielding one entry per CDR3 protein. The sample has roughly 130,000 distinct CDR3 sequences; approximately 14% are singletons. The CDR3 is 15 residues long. J gave up 8 bases and V 6 bases, and 10 bases lay outside the gene matches. This clonotype has a handful of counts. Its target is unknown. Regarding the study as a whole: Seemingly characteristic of ankylosing spondylitis blood was a TCR beta motif consisting of several highly homologous variants. A subset of motif variants has previously been described in the synovial fluid and blood of reactive arthritis. The study looked at matched synovial fluid samples from ankylosing spondylitis patients. Disease-linked clones were reported to be significantly enriched there.

The V call is TRBV12-3 or TRBV12-4, the J call TRBJ2-1; 10 positions agree with TRBD2. The TCR comes from a female donor with ankylosing spondylitis or in good health (not recorded which). Sequencing input: blood, either unsorted or a sorted T cell fraction (not recorded which). Here the CDR3 DNA reads TGTGCCAGCAGAACCTCCGGGACTAGCGATCATGAGCAGTTCTTC. Protein product: CASRTSGTSDHEQFF.